This T cell receptor (beta chain) was sequenced for a study of blood T cell repertoires in COVID-19 (dated by TCRdb to 2019 to 2021). With regard to the full study: Samples covering the acute and convalescent phases of COVID-19 were provided by collaborators in the United States, Italy and Spain. The material from the prospective study consisted of cDNA or gDNA derived from T cells, B-cell-depleted T cells, or PBMCs. Subjects who had been exposed to COVID-19, were actively infected with it, or had recovered from it provided the deeply sampled blood TCRbeta repertoires that made up the dataset. The repertoires were released in a freely available public database meant as a resource for research on the immune response to SARS-CoV-2. The samples were drawn from two sources: the first 160 participants of the ongoing ImmuneRACE study, and 1,000 to 1,500 subjects contributed by 6 global collaborators. Nearly every sample came with metadata listing a de-identified subject ID, COVID-19 status, age in years and sex. Where available, HLA class I and class II types were obtained from metadata supplied by the sample provider rather than from assay-based typing.

About this clone: Its antigen remains unidentified. Per-nucleotide qualities are absent, and no much larger clonotype sits a single base away.

The immunoSEQ Assay, a bias-controlled multiplex PCR, was used to amplify TCRbeta CDR3 regions from genomic DNA. The source study handled its data this way. Nucleated cell counts per sample were estimated from amplification of reference gene primers within the assay. Sequence reads were collapsed and filtered to measure the absolute abundance of every unique TCRbeta CDR3 rearrangement. For each sample, productive Simpson clonality was calculated as the square root of Simpson's diversity index across productive rearrangements. The table comes from immuneACCESS by way of TCRdb, which keeps in-frame sequences with V and J called. Part of the clones is missing from these tables; in studies checked, under half for an unresolved V gene and the rest for unknown reasons. V and J calls and clone size are copied from that table; D and trimming were computed from the DNA. The sample includes 150,000 to 200,000 clones, with roughly nine tenths observed a single time. The ten largest clones add up to 1.5% to 2% of the sample.

General study outcomes and caveats: The quantity of clinical and demographic metadata differed by source and by participant and was supplied without curation.

Reading the germline V gene gives CDR1 ENHRY and CDR2 SYGVKD. Cut back by 10 bases and 1 base, the V and J ends lie 7 bases apart. Its CDR3 holds 11 amino acids, cysteine through phenylalanine. The sequence is cut down to CDR3 DNA, 33 bases in frame from base 1. Samples from volunteer blood donors who had recovered from COVID-19 were contributed by a second Seattle source. Each collaborating institution followed its own protocols to collect whole blood in K2EDTA tubes. For TCRbeta analysis, collaborators shipped samples in one of three forms: frozen whole blood, isolated PBMCs, or DNA extracted from either of those sample types.

This receptor was identified in a man between 18 and 29 years old who had recovered from COVID-19. Sequencing input: peripheral blood. Recombination joined TRBV10-3 with TRBJ1-1, with the D gene not confidently named. DNA sequence: TGTGCCACTACAGCGAACACTGAAGCTTTCTTT. Translated, this gives CATTANTEAFF.